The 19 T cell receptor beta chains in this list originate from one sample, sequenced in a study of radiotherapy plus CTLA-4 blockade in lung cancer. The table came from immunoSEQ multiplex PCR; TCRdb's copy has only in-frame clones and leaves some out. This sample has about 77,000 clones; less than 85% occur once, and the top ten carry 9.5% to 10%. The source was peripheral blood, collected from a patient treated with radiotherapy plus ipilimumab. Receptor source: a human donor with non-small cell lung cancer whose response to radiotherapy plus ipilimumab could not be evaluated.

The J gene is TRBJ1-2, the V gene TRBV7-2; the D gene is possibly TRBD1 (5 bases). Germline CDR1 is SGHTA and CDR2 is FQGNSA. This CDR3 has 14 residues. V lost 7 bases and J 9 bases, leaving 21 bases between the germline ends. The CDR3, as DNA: TGTGCCAGCACCACGCAGCGGGGGGGAGGGAGCTACACCTTC. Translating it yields CASTTQRGGGSYTF.

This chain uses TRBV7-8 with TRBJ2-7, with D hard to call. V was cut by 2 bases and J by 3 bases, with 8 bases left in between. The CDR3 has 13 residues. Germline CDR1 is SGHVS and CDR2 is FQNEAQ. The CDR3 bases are TGTGCCAGCAGCTTATCCCACTACTACGAGCAGTACTTC. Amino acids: CASSLSHYYEQYF. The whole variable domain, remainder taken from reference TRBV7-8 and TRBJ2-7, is GAGVSQSPRYKVAKRGQDVALRCDPISGHVSLFWYQQALGQGPEFLTYFQNEAQLDKSGLPSDRFFAERPEGSVSTLKIQRTQQEDSAVYLCASSLSHYYEQYFGPGTRLTVT.

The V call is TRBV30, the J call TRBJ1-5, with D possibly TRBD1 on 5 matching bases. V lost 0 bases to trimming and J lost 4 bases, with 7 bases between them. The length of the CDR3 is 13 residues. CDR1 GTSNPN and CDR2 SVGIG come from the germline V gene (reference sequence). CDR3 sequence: CAWSVSGNQPQHF. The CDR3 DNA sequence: TGTGCCTGGAGTGTATCAGGGAATCAGCCCCAGCATTTT.

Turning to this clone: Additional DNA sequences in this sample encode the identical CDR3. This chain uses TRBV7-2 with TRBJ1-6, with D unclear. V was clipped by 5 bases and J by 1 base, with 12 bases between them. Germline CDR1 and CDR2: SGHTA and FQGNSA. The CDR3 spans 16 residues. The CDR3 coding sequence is TGTGCCAGCAGCCCCGGGGTGAATTCCTATAATTCACCCCTCCACTTT. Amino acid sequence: CASSPGVNSYNSPLHF. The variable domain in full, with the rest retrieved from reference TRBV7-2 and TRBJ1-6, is GAGVSQSPSNKVTEKGKDVELRCDPISGHTALYWYRQSLGQGLEFLIYFQGNSAPDKSGLPSDRFSAERTGGSVSTLTIQRTQQEDSAVYLCASSPGVNSYNSPLHFGNGTRLTVT.

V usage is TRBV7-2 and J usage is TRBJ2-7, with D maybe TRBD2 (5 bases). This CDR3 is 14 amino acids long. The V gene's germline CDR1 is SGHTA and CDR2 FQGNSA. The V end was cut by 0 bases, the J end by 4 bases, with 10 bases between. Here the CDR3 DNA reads TGTGCCAGCAGCTTAGCGGGAGACCCATACGAGCAGTACTTC. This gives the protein CASSLAGDPYEQYF.

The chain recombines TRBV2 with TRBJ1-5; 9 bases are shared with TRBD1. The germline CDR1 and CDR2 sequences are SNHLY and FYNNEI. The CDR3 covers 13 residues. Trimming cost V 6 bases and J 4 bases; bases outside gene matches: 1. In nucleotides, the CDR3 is TGTGCCAGCAGGGGGACAGGGAATCAGCCCCAGCATTTT. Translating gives CASRGTGNQPQHF. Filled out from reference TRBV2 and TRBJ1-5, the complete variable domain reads EPEVTQTPSHQVTQMGQEVILRCVPISNHLYFYWYRQILGQKVEFLVSFYNNEISEKSEIFDDQFSVERPDGSNFTLKIRSTKLEDSAMYFCASRGTGNQPQHFGDGTRLSIL.

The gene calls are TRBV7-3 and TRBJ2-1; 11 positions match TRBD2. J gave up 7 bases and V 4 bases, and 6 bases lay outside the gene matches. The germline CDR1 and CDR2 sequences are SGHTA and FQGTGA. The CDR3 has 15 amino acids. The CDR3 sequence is CASSSQASGGNEQFF. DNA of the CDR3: TGTGCCAGCAGCTCCCAGGCTAGCGGGGGGAATGAGCAGTTCTTC.

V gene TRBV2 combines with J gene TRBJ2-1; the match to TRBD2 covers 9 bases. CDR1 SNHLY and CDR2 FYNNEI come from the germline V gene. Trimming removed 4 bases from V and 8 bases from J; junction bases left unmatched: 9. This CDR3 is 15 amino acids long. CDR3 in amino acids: CASSVGAGGRHEQFF. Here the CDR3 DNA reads TGTGCCAGCAGTGTTGGCGCGGGGGGGAGGCATGAGCAGTTCTTC.

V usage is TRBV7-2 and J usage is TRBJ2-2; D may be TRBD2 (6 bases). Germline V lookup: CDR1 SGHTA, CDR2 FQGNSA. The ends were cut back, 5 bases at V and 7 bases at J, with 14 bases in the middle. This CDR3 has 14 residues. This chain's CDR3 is CASSGLSGYGELFF. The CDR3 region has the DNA TGTGCCAGCAGCGGACTTAGCGGATACGGGGAGCTGTTTTTT.

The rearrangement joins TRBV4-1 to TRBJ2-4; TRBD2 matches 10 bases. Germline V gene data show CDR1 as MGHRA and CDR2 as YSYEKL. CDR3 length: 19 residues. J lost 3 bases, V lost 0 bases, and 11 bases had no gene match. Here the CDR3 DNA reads TGCGCCAGCAGCCAAGATCAGATTACGGCTAGCGGGGGCAAAAACATTCAGTACTTC. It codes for CASSQDQITASGGKNIQYF.

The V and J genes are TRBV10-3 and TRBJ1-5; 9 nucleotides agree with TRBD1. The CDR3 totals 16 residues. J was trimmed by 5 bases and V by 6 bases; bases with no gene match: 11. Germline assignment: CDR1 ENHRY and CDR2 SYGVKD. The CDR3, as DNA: TGTGCCATCAGCTATAATTGGACAGGGGTATATCAGCCCCAGCATTTT. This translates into CAISYNWTGVYQPQHF.

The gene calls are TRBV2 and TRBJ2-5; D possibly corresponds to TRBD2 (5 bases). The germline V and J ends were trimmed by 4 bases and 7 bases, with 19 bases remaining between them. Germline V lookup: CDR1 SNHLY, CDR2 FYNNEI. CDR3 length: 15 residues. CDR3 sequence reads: CASSVVPSFGGTQYF. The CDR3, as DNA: TGTGCCAGCAGTGTGGTCCCTAGTTTTGGAGGGACCCAGTACTTC.

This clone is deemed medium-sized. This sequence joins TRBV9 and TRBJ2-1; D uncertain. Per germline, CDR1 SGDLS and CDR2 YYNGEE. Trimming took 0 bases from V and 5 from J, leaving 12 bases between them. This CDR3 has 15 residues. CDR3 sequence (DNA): TGTGCCAGCAGCGTAGGCGTAGGCGGAAACAATGAGCAGTTCTTC. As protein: CASSVGVGGNNEQFF.

The CDR3 DNA reads TGTGCCAGCAGCCAGGTAGACAGGGAAGCTAACTATGGCTACACCTTC. It is translated as CASSQVDREANYGYTF. The chain carries TRBV4-2 and TRBJ1-2; 7 positions match TRBD1. The CDR3 totals 16 residues. The V gene end was trimmed by 3 bases and the J gene end by 0 bases; junction bases not matched to a gene: 7. Germline CDR1 is LGHNA and CDR2 is YNFKEQ.

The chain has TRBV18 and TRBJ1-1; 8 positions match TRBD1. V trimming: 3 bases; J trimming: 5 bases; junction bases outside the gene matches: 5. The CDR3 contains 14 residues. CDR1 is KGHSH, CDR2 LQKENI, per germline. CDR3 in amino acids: CASSPLTGGTEAFF. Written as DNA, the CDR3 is TGTGCCAGCTCACCCCTTACAGGGGGGACTGAAGCTTTCTTT.

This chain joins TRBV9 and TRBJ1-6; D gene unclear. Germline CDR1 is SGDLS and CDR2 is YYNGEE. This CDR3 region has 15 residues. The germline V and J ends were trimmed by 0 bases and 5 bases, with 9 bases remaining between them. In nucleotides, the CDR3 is TGTGCCAGCAGCGTAGACTGGCAGGATAATTCACCCCTCCACTTT. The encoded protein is CASSVDWQDNSPLHF. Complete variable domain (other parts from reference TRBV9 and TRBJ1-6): DSGVTQTPKHLITATGQRVTLRCSPRSGDLSVYWYQQSLDQGLQFLIQYYNGEERAKGNILERFSAQQFPDLHSELNLSSLELGDSALYFCASSVDWQDNSPLHFGNGTRLTVT.

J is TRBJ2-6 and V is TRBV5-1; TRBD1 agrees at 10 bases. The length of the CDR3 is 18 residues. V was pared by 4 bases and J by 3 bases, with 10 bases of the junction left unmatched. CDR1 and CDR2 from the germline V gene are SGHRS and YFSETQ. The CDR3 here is CASSARQGAGGGANVLTF. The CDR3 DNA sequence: TGCGCCAGCAGCGCTCGACAGGGGGCGGGAGGTGGGGCCAACGTCCTGACTTTC.

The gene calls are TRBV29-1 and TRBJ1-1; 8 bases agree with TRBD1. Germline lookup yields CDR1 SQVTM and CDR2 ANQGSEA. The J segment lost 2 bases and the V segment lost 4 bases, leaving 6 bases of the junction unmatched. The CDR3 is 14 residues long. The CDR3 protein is CSVGQGAVNTEAFF. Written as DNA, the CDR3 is TGCAGCGTTGGGCAGGGGGCGGTTAACACTGAAGCTTTCTTT.

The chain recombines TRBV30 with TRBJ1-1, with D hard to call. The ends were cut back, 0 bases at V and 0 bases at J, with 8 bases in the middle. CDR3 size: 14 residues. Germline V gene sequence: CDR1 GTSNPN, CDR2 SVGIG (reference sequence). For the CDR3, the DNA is TGTGCCTGGAGTGTCGCACTTATGAACACTGAAGCTTTCTTT. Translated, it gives CAWSVALMNTEAFF. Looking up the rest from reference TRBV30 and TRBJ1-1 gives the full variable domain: SQTIHQWPATLVQPVGSPLSLECTVEGTSNPNLYWYRQAAGRGLQLLFYSVGIGQISSEVPQNLSASRPQDRQFILSSKKLLLSDSGFYLCAWSVALMNTEAFFGQGTRLTVV.